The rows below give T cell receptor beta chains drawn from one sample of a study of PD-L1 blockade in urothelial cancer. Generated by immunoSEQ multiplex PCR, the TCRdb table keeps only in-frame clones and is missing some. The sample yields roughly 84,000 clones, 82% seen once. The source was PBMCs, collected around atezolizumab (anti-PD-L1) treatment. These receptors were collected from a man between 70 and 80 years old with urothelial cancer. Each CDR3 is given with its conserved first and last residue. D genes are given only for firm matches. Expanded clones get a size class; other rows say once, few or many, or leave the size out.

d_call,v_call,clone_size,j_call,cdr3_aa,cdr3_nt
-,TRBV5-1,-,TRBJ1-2,CASSTESVGYTF,TGCGCCAGCAGCACCGAGAGCGTCGGCTACACCTTC
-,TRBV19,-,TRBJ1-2,CASSIVTNYGYTF,TGTGCCAGTAGTATAGTCACTAACTATGGCTACACCTTC
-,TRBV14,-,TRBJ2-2,CASSQVRETGELFF,TGTGCCAGCAGCCAAGTAAGAGAGACCGGGGAGCTGTTTTTT
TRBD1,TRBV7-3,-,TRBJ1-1,CASSFTGDTEAFF,TGTGCCAGCAGCTTCACAGGGGATACTGAAGCTTTCTTT
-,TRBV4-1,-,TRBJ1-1,CASSQQGLQKDTEAFF,TGCGCCAGCAGCCAACAGGGACTACAAAAGGACACTGAAGCTTTCTTT
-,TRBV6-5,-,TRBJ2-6,CASRRESSGANVLTF,TGTGCCAGCAGAAGGGAGAGCTCTGGGGCCAACGTCCTGACTTTC
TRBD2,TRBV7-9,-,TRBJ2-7,CASSLGTSSYEQYF,TGTGCCAGCAGCTTAGGGACTAGCTCCTACGAGCAGTACTTC
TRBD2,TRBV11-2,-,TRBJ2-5,CASSSLAGKETQYF,TGTGCCAGCAGCTCCCTAGCGGGGAAAGAGACCCAGTACTTC
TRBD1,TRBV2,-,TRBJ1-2,CASTYFESGGDGYTF,TGTGCCAGCACCTACTTCGAGTCAGGGGGCGATGGCTACACCTTC
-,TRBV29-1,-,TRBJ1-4,CSARGSRPNEKLFF,TGCAGCGCTCGAGGGTCGCGGCCTAATGAAAAACTGTTTTTT
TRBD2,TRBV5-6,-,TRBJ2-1,CASWGGVSNEQFF,TGTGCCAGCTGGGGAGGGGTTAGCAATGAGCAGTTCTTC
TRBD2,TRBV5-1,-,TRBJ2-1,CASRAGNEQFF,TGCGCCAGCAGAGCGGGAAATGAGCAGTTCTTC
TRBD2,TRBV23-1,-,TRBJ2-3,CASSQPRPSGRRSTDTQYF,TGCGCCAGCAGTCAACCCCGACCTAGCGGGCGGCGGAGCACAGATACGCAGTATTTT
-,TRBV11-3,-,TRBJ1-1,CASSLNLGGTGEAFF,TGTGCCAGCAGCTTAAATCTGGGTGGAACGGGTGAAGCTTTCTTT
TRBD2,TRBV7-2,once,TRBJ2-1,CASSISGSSSYNEQFF,TGTGCCAGCAGCATTAGCGGGAGTAGCTCCTACAATGAGCAGTTCTTC
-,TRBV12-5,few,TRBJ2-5,CASGLSRSRLQETQYF,TGTGCTAGTGGTTTGAGCCGGAGCCGGTTGCAAGAGACCCAGTACTTC
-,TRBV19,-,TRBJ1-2,CASRRQTNYGYTF,TGTGCCAGTAGAAGACAGACTAACTATGGCTACACCTTC
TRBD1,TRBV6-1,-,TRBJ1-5,CASGTASYQPQHF,TGTGCCAGCGGGACAGCCTCATATCAGCCCCAGCATTTT
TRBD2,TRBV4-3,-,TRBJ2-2,CASSRLLAPGELFF,TGCGCCAGCAGCCGCTTACTAGCGCCCGGGGAGCTGTTTTTT
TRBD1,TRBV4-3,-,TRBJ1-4,CASSPRDSYNEKLFF,TGCGCCAGCAGCCCCCGGGACAGTTACAATGAAAAACTGTTTTTT
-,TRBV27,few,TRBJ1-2,CASSLRRANYGYTF,TGTGCCAGCAGTTTACGTCGAGCTAACTATGGCTACACCTTC
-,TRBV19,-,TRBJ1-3,CASSLGGSSGNTIYF,TGTGCCAGTAGTCTCGGGGGAAGCTCTGGAAACACCATATATTTT
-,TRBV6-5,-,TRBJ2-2,CASRTIEGYTGELFF,TGTGCCAGCCGAACTATCGAGGGTTACACCGGGGAGCTGTTTTTT
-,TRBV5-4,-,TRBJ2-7,CASSRETDSYEQYF,TGTGCCAGCAGCCGAGAGACAGACTCCTACGAGCAGTACTTC
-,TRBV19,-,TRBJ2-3,CASKRTSSSTDTQYF,TGTGCCAGTAAGAGGACATCTTCTAGCACAGATACGCAGTATTTT
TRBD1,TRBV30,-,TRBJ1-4,CACDYGVGQGLEKLFF,TGTGCCTGCGATTATGGGGTTGGACAGGGGCTTGAAAAACTGTTTTTT
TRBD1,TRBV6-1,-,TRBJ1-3,CASSGQGSGNTIYF,TGTGCCAGCAGCGGACAGGGCTCTGGAAACACCATATATTTT
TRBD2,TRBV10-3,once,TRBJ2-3,CATIGTSGTDTQYF,TGTGCCACCATCGGGACTAGCGGCACAGATACGCAGTATTTT
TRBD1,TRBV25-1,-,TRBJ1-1,CASSPTGQGNTEAFF,TGTGCCAGCAGTCCAACGGGACAGGGGAACACTGAAGCTTTCTTT
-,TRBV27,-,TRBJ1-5,CASTSTGNNQPQHF,TGTGCCAGCACCTCGACAGGAAACAATCAGCCCCAGCATTTT
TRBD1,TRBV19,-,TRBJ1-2,CASSIAMTGIDNGYTF,TGTGCCAGTAGTATAGCCATGACAGGGATCGACAATGGCTACACCTTC
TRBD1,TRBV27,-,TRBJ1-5,CASSLGTGQWQPQHF,TGTGCCAGCAGTTTAGGGACAGGGCAGTGGCAGCCCCAGCATTTT
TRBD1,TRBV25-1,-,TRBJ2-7,CASAGGSYEQYF,TGTGCCAGCGCAGGGGGCTCCTACGAGCAGTACTTC
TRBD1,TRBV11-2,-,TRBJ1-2,CASRHGTAPALGYTF,TGTGCCAGCAGACACGGGACAGCCCCTGCCCTTGGCTACACCTTC
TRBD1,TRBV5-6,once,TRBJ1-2,CASSSTGTDYGYTF,TGTGCCAGCAGCTCAACCGGGACAGACTATGGCTACACCTTC
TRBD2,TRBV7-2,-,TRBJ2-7,CASSLVQAGEEYF,TGTGCCAGCAGCTTAGTACAGGCGGGAGAGGAGTACTTC
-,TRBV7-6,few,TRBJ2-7,CASSLAAGHAYEQYF,TGTGCCAGCAGCTTAGCGGCGGGCCATGCCTACGAGCAGTACTTC
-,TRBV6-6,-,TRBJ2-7,CASSYSEGYEQYF,TGTGCCAGCAGTTACTCAGAGGGCTACGAGCAGTACTTC
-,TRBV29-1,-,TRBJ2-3,CSVDGGRPDTQYF,TGCAGCGTTGATGGGGGGAGGCCCGATACGCAGTATTTT
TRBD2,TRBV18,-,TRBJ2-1,CASSPPRGSGVNEQFF,TGTGCCAGCTCACCACCGAGAGGAAGCGGGGTCAATGAGCAGTTCTTC
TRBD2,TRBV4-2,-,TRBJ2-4,CASSQAGTSDIIQYF,TGTGCCAGCAGCCAAGCCGGGACTAGCGATATCATTCAGTACTTC
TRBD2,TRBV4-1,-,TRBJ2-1,CASSQDLAGGPLDEQFF,TGCGCCAGCAGCCAAGATCTAGCGGGAGGGCCCTTGGATGAGCAGTTCTTC
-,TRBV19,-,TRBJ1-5,CASSIPSRHSTYSNQPQHF,TGTGCCAGTAGTATTCCCTCCAGGCACTCGACCTATAGCAATCAGCCCCAGCATTTT
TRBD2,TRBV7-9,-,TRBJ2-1,CASSPGLAGGEQFF,TGTGCCAGCAGCCCCGGACTAGCGGGAGGTGAGCAGTTCTTC
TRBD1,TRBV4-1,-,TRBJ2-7,CASSPDRGRSYEQYF,TGCGCCAGCAGCCCTGACAGGGGAAGGTCCTACGAGCAGTACTTC
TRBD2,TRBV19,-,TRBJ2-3,CASSRAGGVDTQYF,TGTGCCAGTAGTAGAGCGGGAGGAGTGGATACGCAGTATTTT
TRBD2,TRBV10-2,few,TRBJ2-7,CASSEGAGGSYEQYF,TGCGCCAGCAGTGAGGGAGCGGGAGGCTCCTACGAGCAGTACTTC
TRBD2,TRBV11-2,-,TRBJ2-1,CASSLTGTGGWNEQFF,TGTGCCAGCAGCTTAACTGGTACGGGAGGATGGAATGAGCAGTTCTTC
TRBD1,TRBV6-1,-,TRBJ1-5,CASVRGQGNQPQHF,TGTGCCAGCGTTCGGGGACAGGGTAATCAGCCCCAGCATTTT
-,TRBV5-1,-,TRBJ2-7,CASSLDVIARGEQYF,TGCGCCAGCAGCCTGGACGTAATAGCCCGGGGCGAGCAGTACTTC
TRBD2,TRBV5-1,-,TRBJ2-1,CASSRRLAGLNNEQFF,TGCGCCAGCAGCCGAAGACTAGCGGGGCTAAACAATGAGCAGTTCTTC
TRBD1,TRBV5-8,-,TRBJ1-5,CASSRDRENQPQHF,TGTGCCAGCAGCCGAGACAGGGAGAATCAGCCCCAGCATTTT
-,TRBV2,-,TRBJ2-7,CASSEGGLSLSYEQYF,TGTGCCAGCAGTGAAGGGGGACTTTCCCTCTCCTACGAGCAGTACTTC
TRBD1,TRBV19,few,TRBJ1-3,CASSINPQGAGNTIYF,TGTGCCAGTAGTATCAATCCACAGGGGGCTGGAAACACCATATATTTT
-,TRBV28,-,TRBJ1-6,CASSSYNSPLHF,TGTGCCAGTAGCTCCTATAATTCACCCCTCCACTTT
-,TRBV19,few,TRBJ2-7,CASSQTRYYEQYF,TGTGCCAGTAGCCAGACTAGATACTACGAGCAGTACTTC